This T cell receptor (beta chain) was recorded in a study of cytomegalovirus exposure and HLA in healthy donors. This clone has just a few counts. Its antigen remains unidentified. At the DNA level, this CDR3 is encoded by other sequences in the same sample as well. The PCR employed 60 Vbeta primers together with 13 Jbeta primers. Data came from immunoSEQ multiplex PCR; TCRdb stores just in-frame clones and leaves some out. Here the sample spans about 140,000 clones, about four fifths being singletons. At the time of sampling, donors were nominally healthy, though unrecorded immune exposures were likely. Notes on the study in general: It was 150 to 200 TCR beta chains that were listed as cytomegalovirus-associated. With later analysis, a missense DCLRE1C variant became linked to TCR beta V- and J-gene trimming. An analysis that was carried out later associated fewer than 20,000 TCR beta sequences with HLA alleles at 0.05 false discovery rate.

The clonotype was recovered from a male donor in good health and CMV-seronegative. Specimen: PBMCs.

The chain's CDR3 is CASSPEGGGTEAFF. Here the CDR3 DNA reads TGTGCCAGCTCACCCGAGGGAGGGGGCACTGAAGCTTTCTTT. The chain recombines TRBV18 with TRBJ1-1, with a tentative D call TRBD1 (6 bases). The CDR3 consists of 14 residues. The germline V gene has CDR1 KGHSH and CDR2 LQKENI. V was pared by 3 bases and J by 4 bases, with 12 bases between.